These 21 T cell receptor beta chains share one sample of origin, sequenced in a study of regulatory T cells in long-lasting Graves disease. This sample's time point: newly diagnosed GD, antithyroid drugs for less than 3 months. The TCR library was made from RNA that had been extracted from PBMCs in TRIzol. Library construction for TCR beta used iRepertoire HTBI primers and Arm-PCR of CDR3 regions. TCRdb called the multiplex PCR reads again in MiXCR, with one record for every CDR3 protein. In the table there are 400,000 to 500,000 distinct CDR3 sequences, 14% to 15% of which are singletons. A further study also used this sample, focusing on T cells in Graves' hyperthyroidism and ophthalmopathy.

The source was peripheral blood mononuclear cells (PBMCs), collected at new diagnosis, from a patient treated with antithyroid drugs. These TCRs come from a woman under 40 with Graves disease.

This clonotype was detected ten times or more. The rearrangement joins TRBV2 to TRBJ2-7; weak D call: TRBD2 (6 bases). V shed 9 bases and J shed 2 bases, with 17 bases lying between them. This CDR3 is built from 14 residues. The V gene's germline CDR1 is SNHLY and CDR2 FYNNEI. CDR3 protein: CASKPGLHTYEQYF. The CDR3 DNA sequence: TGTGCCAGTAAGCCGGGACTCCACACCTACGAGCAGTACTTC.

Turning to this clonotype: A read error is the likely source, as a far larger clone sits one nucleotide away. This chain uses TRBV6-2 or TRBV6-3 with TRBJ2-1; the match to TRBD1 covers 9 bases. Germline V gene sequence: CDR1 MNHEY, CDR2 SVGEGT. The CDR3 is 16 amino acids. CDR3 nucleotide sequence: TGTGCCAGCAGTTACCGAACAGGGGGCTCCTACAATGAGCAGTCCTTC. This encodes CASSYRTGGSYNEQSF.

The CDR3 DNA reads TGCGCCAGCAGTGACAGGGTGGGCACTGAAGCTTTCTTT. Encoded protein: CASSDRVGTEAFF. The genes are TRBV10-2 and TRBJ1-1; possible D gene TRBD1, 5 bases. The CDR3 runs to 13 residues. Trimming took 3 bases from V and 4 from J, leaving 9 bases between them. CDR1 and CDR2 from the germline V gene are WSHSY and SAAADI.

CDR3 loop: CASSLDGGWNTIYF. The CDR3 DNA follows: TGCGCCAGCAGCTTGGACGGCGGGTGGAACACCATATATTTT. This chain uses TRBV5-1 with TRBJ1-3; unclear D gene. The CDR3 contains 14 residues. Germline CDR1 reads SGHRS; CDR2 reads YFSETQ. Trimming removed 0 bases from V and 7 bases from J, with 11 bases in between.

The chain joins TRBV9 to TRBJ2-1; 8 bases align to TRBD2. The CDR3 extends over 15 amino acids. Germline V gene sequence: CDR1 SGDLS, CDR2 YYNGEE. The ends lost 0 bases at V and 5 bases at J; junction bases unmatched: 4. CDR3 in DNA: TGTGCCAGCAGCGTAGAAACTAGCGGACACAATGAGCAGTTCTTC. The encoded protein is CASSVETSGHNEQFF.

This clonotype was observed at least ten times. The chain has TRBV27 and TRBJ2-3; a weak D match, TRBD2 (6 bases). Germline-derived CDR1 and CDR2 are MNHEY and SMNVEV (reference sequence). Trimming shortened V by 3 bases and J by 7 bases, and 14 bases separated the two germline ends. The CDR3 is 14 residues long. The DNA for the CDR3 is TGTGCCAGCAGTTTTGGCGGGACCCAGTATACGCAGTATTTT. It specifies CASSFGGTQYTQYF.

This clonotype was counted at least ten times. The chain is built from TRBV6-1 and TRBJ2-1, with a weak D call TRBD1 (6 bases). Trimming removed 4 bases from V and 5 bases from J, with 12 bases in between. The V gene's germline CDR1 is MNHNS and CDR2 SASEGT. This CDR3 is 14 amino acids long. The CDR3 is CASSVTGRNNEQFF. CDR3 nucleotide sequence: TGTGCCAGCAGTGTAACAGGGCGAAACAATGAGCAGTTCTTC.

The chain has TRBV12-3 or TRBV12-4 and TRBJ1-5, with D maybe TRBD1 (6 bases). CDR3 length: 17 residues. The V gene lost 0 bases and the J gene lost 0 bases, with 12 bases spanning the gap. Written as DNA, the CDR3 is TGTGCCAGCAGTTTAGCGCGGGAAGGGGGTAGCAATCAGCCCCAGCATTTT. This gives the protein CASSLAREGGSNQPQHF.

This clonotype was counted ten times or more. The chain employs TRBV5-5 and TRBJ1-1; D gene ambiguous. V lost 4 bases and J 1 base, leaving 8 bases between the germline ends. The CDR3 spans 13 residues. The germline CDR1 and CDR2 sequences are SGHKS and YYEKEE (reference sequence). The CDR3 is CASSTDPNTEAFF. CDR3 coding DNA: TGTGCCAGCAGCACTGACCCGAACACTGAAGCTTTCTTT.

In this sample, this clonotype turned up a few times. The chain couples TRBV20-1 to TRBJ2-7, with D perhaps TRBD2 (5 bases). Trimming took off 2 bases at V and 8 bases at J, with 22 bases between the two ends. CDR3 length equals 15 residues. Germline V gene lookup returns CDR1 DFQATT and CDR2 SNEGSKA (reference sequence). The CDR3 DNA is TGCAGTGCTAGATATTTAAGGAGCGGCACGGAGCAGCAGTACTTC. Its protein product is CSARYLRSGTEQQYF.

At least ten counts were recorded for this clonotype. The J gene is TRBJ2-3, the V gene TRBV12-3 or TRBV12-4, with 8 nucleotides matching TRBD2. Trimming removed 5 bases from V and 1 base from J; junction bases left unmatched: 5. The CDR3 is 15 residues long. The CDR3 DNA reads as TGTGCCAGCAGTCCTAGCGGGTACGGCACAGATACGCAGTATTTT. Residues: CASSPSGYGTDTQYF.

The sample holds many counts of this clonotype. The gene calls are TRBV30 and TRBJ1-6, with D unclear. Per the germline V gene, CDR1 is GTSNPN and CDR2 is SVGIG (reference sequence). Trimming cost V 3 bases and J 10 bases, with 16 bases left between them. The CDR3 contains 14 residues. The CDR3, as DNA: TGTGCCTGGAGCTGGGCAGGCGGTCAGTCACCCCTCCACTTT. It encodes CAWSWAGGQSPLHF.

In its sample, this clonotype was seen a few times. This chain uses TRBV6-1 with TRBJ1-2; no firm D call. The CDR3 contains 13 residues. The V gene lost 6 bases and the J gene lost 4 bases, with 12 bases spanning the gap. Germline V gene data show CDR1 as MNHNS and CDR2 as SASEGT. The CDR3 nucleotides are TGTGCCAGCAGCCGGGTAGGGAGCTATGGCTACACCTTC. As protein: CASSRVGSYGYTF.

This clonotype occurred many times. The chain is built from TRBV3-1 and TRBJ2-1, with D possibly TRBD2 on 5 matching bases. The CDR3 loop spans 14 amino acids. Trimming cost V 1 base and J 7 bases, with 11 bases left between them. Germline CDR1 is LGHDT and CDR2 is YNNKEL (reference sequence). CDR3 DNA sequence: TGTGCCAGCAGCCAAGTCTCCCAGCGGAATGAGCAGTTCTTC. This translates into CASSQVSQRNEQFF.

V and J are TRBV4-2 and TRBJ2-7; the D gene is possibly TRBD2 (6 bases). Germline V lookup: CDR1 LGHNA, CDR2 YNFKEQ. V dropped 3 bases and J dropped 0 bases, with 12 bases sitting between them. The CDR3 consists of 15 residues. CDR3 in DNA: TGTGCCAGCAGCCACCCTGGGGGGACCTCCTACGAGCAGTACTTC. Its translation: CASSHPGGTSYEQYF.

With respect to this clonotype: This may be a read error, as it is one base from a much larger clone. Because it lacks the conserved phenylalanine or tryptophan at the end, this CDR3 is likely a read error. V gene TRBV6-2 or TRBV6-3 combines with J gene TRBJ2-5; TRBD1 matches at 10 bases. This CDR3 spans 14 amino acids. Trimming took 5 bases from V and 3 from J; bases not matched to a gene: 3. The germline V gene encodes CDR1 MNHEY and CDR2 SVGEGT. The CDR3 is CASSTGQGEETQYL. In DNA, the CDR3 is TGTGCCAGCAGTACCGGACAGGGGGAAGAGACCCAGTACCTC.

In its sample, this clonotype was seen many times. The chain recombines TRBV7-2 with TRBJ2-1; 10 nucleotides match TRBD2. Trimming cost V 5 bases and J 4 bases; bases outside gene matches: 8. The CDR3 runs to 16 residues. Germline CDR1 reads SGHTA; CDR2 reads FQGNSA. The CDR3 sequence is CASSTLAGVPYNEQFF. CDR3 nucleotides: TGTGCCAGCAGCACTCTAGCGGGAGTACCGTACAATGAGCAGTTCTTC.

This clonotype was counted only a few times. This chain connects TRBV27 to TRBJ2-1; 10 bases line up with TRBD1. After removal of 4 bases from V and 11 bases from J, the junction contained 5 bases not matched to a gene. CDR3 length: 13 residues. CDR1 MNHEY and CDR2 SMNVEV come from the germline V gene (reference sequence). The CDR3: CASSYGQGGQQFF. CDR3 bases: TGTGCCAGCAGTTATGGACAGGGGGGACAGCAGTTCTTC.

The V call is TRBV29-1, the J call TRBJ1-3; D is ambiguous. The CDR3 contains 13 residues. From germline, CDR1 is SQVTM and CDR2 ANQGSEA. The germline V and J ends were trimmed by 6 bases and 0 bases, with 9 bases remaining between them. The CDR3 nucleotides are TGCAGCGTCGTGACTTTCTCTGGAAACACCATATATTTT. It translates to CSVVTFSGNTIYF. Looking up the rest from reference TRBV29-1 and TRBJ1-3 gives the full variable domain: SAVISQKPSRDICQRGTSLTIQCQVDSQVTMMFWYRQQPGQSLTLIATANQGSEATYESGFVIDKFPISRPNLTFSTLTVSNMSPEDSSIYLCSVVTFSGNTIYFGEGSWLTVV.

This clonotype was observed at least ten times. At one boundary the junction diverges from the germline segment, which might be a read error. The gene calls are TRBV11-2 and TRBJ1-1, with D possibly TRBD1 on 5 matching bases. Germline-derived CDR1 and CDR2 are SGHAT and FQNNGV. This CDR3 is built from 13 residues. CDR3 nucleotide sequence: TGTGCCAGCAGTTTAGGAGGGGTGACTGAAGCTTTCTTT. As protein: CASSLGGVTEAFF.

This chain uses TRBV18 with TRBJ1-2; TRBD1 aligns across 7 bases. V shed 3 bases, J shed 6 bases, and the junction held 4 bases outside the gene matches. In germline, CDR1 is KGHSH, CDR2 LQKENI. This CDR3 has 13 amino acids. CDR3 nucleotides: TGTGCCAGCTCACCTCAAACAGGGGATGGCTACACCTTC. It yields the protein CASSPQTGDGYTF.